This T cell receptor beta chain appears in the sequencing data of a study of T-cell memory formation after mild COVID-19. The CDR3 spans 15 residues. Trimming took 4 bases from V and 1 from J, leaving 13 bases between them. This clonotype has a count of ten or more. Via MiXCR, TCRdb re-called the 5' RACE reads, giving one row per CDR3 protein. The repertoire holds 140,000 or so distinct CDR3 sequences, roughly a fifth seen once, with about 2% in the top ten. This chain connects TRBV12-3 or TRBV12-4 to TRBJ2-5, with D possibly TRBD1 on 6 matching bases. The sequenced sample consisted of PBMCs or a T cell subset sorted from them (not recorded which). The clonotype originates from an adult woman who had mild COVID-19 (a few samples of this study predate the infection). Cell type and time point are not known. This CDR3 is CASSWTAGVQETQYF. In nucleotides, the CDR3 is TGTGCCAGCAGTTGGACAGCTGGGGTCCAAGAGACCCAGTACTTC.